The subject of this entry is one T cell receptor beta chain. What antigen it recognizes has not been identified. Base-call qualities are not available, and no considerably larger clone is one nucleotide away. The immunoSEQ Assay was used to sequence TCR beta CDR3 regions from DNA. The study's own analysis went as follows. T cell density was computed as TCR beta template counts normalized to usable DNA estimated by amplifying housekeeping genes. Using the preseqR package, richness was estimated by extrapolating to 120,000 templates for tissue samples and 400,000 templates for PBMC samples. Clonality was calculated as one minus Pielou's evenness. Tissue-enriched TCRs were identified through differential abundance testing performed on productive amino-acid clonotypes, with a minimum total count of 5 and an alpha of 0.1. The Jaccard Index and the Morisita Overlap Index were used to measure repertoire overlap between compartments. GLIPH clustered TCR beta CDR3s with public tetramer-defined viral CDR3s; viral motifs required at least three viral sequences plus V-gene enrichment. TCRdb limited this immuneACCESS table to in-frame rearrangements with V and J called. A share of clones is missing; checked studies link under half to unresolved V genes, and the rest is unexplained. Clonal size and the V and J genes are those of that table, whereas D and trimming came from the DNA. This sample lists about 39,000 clones; about 76% were detected once. About 35% of the sample is held by the ten biggest clonotypes.

This specimen belongs to a study of T cells in localized non-small cell lung cancer (dated by TCRdb to 2018 to 2020). Describing the broader study: Comparing tumors with uninvolved tumor-adjacent lungs, the study looked at the T cell repertoires of over 200 patients with early-stage NSCLC. The cohort was made up of hundreds of treatment-naive NSCLC patients whose localized lung tumors had been resected. NSCLC patients had a mean age of around 61 years, and around 140 were male and about a hundred female.

At diagnosis, peripheral blood, uninvolved tumor-adjacent lung and tumor were collected and stored as a combination of fresh-frozen and FFPE material. For TCR repertoire profiling, the blood samples were analyzed as peripheral blood mononuclear cells. V and J lose 1 base and 2 bases, and a span of 15 bases separates them. The CDR3 numbers 16 residues from cysteine through phenylalanine. Only CDR3 DNA is held: 48 bases, read in frame from base 1. CDR1 and CDR2 were assigned from the germline V gene as KGHSH and LQKENI. What the research found in general, with its limitations: A median of roughly 60 of the top 100 tumor clones were detected in paired uninvolved adjacent lung, and some 28 of these tumor clones were also found among the top 100 clones of the paired uninvolved adjacent lung. Because multi-region tumor sequencing was not performed, intratumor heterogeneity could not be ruled out. Longer overall survival was associated with higher blood T cell density, whereas shorter survival was associated with higher adjacent-lung clonality. Uninvolved tumor-adjacent lung showed the highest T cell clonality, higher than tumor, which suggests more focused antigenic responses in the uninvolved tumor-adjacent lung. Because the study design was exploratory, TCR variables were selected using unadjusted p-values without false-discovery rate correction.

The material was PBMCs, obtained before any cancer treatment. The sequence derives from a woman aged 35-70 years with stage II squamous cell lung carcinoma. The chain employs TRBV18 and TRBJ2-7, with the D gene call left open. DNA sequence: TGTGCCAGCTCACCACAGGGCCAAGGCGTCACCTACGAGCAGTACTTC. It translates as CASSPQGQGVTYEQYF.